This T cell receptor beta chain was profiled in a study of blood T cell repertoires in COVID-19. At the level of the study: Italy, Spain and the United States were the sources of the convalescent and acute COVID-19 samples. PBMCs, B-cell-depleted T cells, or T cells provided the cDNA or gDNA that made up the material.

Trimming cost V 4 bases and J 7 bases; bases outside gene matches: 11. This CDR3 region has 15 residues. The germline gives CDR1 SGHRS, CDR2 YFSETQ. The method was immunoSEQ multiplex PCR; TCRdb's version includes in-frame clones alone and lacks a portion of them. Among some 140,000 clones, just under 85% were seen once, and the ten largest hold about 3%. The clonotype comes from an elderly woman with acute or convalescent COVID-19. The gene calls are TRBV5-1 and TRBJ1-2, with 9 bases fitting TRBD1. The sample comprised peripheral blood. CDR3 coding DNA: TGCGCCAGCAGCACCCGGACAGGGGAGCGTGGTGGCTACACCTTC. The encoded protein is CASSTRTGERGGYTF.